This passage covers 25 T cell receptor beta chains from one sample sequenced in a study of T cell responses to AZD1222 COVID-19 vaccine (dated by TCRdb to the early 2020s). The receptor library was made with the immunoSEQ multiplex PCR assay. TCRdb retrieved this table from immuneACCESS and kept in-frame rearrangements only. Not all clones are present; in checked studies, unresolved V genes account for under half, and no reason is known for the remainder. Within this sample are roughly 160,000 clones, with approximately 91% of them counted one time only. The ten largest clonotypes hold under 2.5% of the sample. In light of the paper, this sample's time point label describes: baseline before first vaccination. The material was peripheral blood, obtained on day 0 of AZD1222 vaccination. These receptors came from an adult in good health.

V and J are TRBV19 and TRBJ2-7, with TRBD1 matching 7 bases. Germline loops: CDR1 LNHDA, CDR2 SQIVND (reference sequence). The CDR3 has 14 residues. The junction had 9 bases not matched to a gene; V was cut back by 6 bases and J by 4 bases. CDR3 in DNA: TGTGCCAGTAGACCCGGGACAGCCATTTACGAGCAGTACTTC. Residues: CASRPGTAIYEQYF. Full variable domain (missing parts from reference TRBV19 and TRBJ2-7): DGGITQSPKYLFRKEGQNVTLSCEQNLNHDAMYWYRQDPGQGLRLIYYSQIVNDFQKGDIAEGYSVSREKKESFPLTVTSAQKNPTAFYLCASRPGTAIYEQYFGPGTRLTVT.

This chain uses TRBV28 with TRBJ1-2; D is uncertain. This CDR3 spans 14 amino acids. The V gene lost 2 bases and the J gene lost 5 bases, with 12 bases spanning the gap. Germline values: CDR1 MDHEN, CDR2 SYDVKM. This CDR3 is CASSLGFSRYGYTF. The CDR3 bases are TGTGCCAGCAGTTTAGGCTTCTCACGGTATGGCTACACCTTC.

V is TRBV18 and J is TRBJ2-4; D is perhaps TRBD2 (6 bases). V gave up 1 base and J gave up 0 bases, with 13 bases separating them. Germline CDR1 and CDR2: KGHSH and LQKENI. This CDR3 contains 17 residues. The CDR3: CASSPRVDGGAKNIQYF. The DNA of the CDR3 is TGTGCCAGCTCACCACGGGTCGACGGGGGAGCCAAAAACATTCAGTACTTC.

Concerning this clone: Other DNA sequences from this sample encode an identical CDR3 as well. The chain carries TRBV12-3 or TRBV12-4 and TRBJ1-5, with D unresolved. The CDR3 spans 11 residues. V was trimmed by 2 bases and J by 7 bases, leaving 3 bases between them. The CDR3 DNA is TGTGCCAGCAGTTTATCCCAGCCCCAGCATTTT. Amino acids: CASSLSQPQHF.

V gene TRBV11-2 combines with J gene TRBJ2-7, with a possible D match to TRBD1 (6 bases). V dropped 3 bases and J dropped 6 bases, with 12 bases sitting between them. The CDR3 runs to 13 residues. Germline V gives CDR1 SGHAT, CDR2 FQNNGV. This CDR3 reads CASSLGRGSEQYF. CDR3 bases: TGTGCCAGCAGCTTGGGCAGGGGTAGCGAGCAGTACTTC.

Here the CDR3 reads CASSLDALSRTEAFF. CDR3 nucleotide sequence: TGTGCCAGCAGTTTAGACGCGTTATCGCGCACTGAAGCTTTCTTT. V and J are TRBV27 and TRBJ1-1; D call uncertain. V lost 2 bases and J lost 4, with 14 bases in between. The germline CDR1 and CDR2 sequences are MNHEY and SMNVEV (reference sequence). The CDR3 consists of 15 residues.

The rearrangement links TRBV11-2 to TRBJ2-2; D uncertain. V gave up 4 bases and J gave up 4 bases, with 13 bases separating them. The V gene's germline CDR1 is SGHAT and CDR2 FQNNGV. The CDR3 has 15 amino acids. The CDR3 reads CASSWETASTGELFF. CDR3 nucleotides: TGTGCCAGCAGCTGGGAAACCGCGTCCACCGGGGAGCTGTTTTTT. Looking up the rest from reference TRBV11-2 and TRBJ2-2 gives the full variable domain: EAGVAQSPRYKIIEKRQSVAFWCNPISGHATLYWYQQILGQGPKLLIQFQNNGVVDDSQLPKDRFSAERLKGVDSTLKIQPAKLEDSAVYLCASSWETASTGELFFGEGSRLTVL.

The chain carries TRBV11-2 and TRBJ1-1; D uncertain. This CDR3 has 18 amino acids. Trimming removed 6 bases from V and 1 base from J, with 24 bases in between. Germline values: CDR1 SGHAT, CDR2 FQNNGV. The CDR3 DNA is TGTGCCAGCAGGGATCTTCGCCGCGGGCAGTACTCGAACACTGAAGCTTTCTTT. Protein sequence: CASRDLRRGQYSNTEAFF.

This rearrangement joins TRBV5-1 to TRBJ1-6; 7 positions agree with TRBD1. CDR1 is SGHRS, CDR2 YFSETQ, per germline. There are 15 residues in the CDR3. The J segment lost 6 bases and the V segment lost 0 bases, leaving 3 bases of the junction unmatched. The CDR3 DNA reads TGCGCCAGCAGCTTGGGACAGGGAGGTAATTCACCCCTCCACTTT. Protein product: CASSLGQGGNSPLHF.

The chain uses TRBV19 and TRBJ1-3; no firm D call. The V gene lost 4 bases and the J gene lost 4 bases, with 14 bases spanning the gap. Germline CDR1 reads LNHDA; CDR2 reads SQIVND (reference sequence). The CDR3 consists of 15 residues. The CDR3 spells CASSTTPGAGNTIYF. CDR3 nucleotides: TGTGCCAGTAGTACCACCCCAGGCGCAGGAAACACCATATATTTT. The whole variable domain, filled in from reference TRBV19 and TRBJ1-3, reads DGGITQSPKYLFRKEGQNVTLSCEQNLNHDAMYWYRQDPGQGLRLIYYSQIVNDFQKGDIAEGYSVSREKKESFPLTVTSAQKNPTAFYLCASSTTPGAGNTIYFGEGSWLTVV.

V usage is TRBV6-5 and J usage is TRBJ1-1; D might be TRBD1 (6 bases). The CDR3 totals 13 residues. The V gene lost 4 bases and the J gene lost 10 bases, with 16 bases spanning the gap. Germline CDR1 reads MNHEY; CDR2 reads SVGAGI. The CDR3: CASSSLGGKGAFF. The CDR3 DNA follows: TGTGCCAGCAGTTCTTTAGGGGGGAAGGGAGCTTTCTTT.

The chain carries TRBV7-8 and TRBJ1-1; possible D gene TRBD1, 6 bases. Trimming left V 5 bases short and J 2 bases short, with 21 bases between. Looked up from germline, CDR1 is SGHVS and CDR2 is FQNEAQ. The CDR3 runs to 17 residues. The CDR3 loop is CASSPFSWGGGNTEAFF. In DNA, the CDR3 is TGTGCCAGCAGCCCCTTTTCGTGGGGAGGGGGAAACACTGAAGCTTTCTTT.

This chain links TRBV12-3 or TRBV12-4 with TRBJ2-5; D gene ambiguous. The V end was cut by 5 bases, the J end by 5 bases, with 3 bases between. The CDR3 extends over 10 amino acids. Here the CDR3 reads CASSAETQYF. The CDR3 DNA follows: TGTGCCAGCAGTGCGGAGACCCAGTACTTC.

The chain carries TRBV7-8 and TRBJ1-2; D remains unclear. Germline-derived CDR1 and CDR2 are SGHVS and FQNEAQ. The CDR3 has 11 residues. Trimming stripped 1 base from V and 10 bases from J, with 7 bases between. This CDR3 reads CASSLVGSYTF. In DNA form, the CDR3 reads TGTGCCAGCAGCTTAGTGGGGTCCTACACCTTC. Drawing the rest from reference TRBV7-8 and TRBJ1-2, the complete variable domain is GAGVSQSPRYKVAKRGQDVALRCDPISGHVSLFWYQQALGQGPEFLTYFQNEAQLDKSGLPSDRFFAERPEGSVSTLKIQRTQQEDSAVYLCASSLVGSYTFGSGTRLTVV.

The chain is built from TRBV6-4 and TRBJ2-6; tentatively, D is TRBD2 (5 bases). V lost 5 bases to trimming and J lost 0 bases, with 5 bases between them. The germline CDR1 and CDR2 sequences are MRHNA and SNTAGT. The CDR3 has 14 residues. This CDR3 is CASSSGSGANVLTF. The CDR3 DNA is TGTGCCAGCAGTAGCGGCTCTGGGGCCAACGTCCTGACTTTC.

CDR3 loop: CASSDTGGSRYTEAFF. The DNA for the CDR3 is TGTGCCAGCAGTGACACAGGGGGCTCCCGGTACACTGAAGCTTTCTTT. The chain employs TRBV28 and TRBJ1-1; 9 nucleotides align to TRBD1. CDR1 is MDHEN, CDR2 SYDVKM, per germline. The CDR3 consists of 16 residues. J was trimmed by 3 bases and V by 5 bases; bases with no gene match: 10.

This clone occurred once. The gene calls are TRBV10-3 and TRBJ2-1, with D possibly TRBD2 on 5 matching bases. Germline V CDR1 and CDR2: ENHRY, SYGVKD. CDR3 length equals 13 residues. Trimming took off 3 bases at V and 4 bases at J, with 7 bases between the two ends. This CDR3 reads CAISDERYNEQFF. The CDR3 DNA sequence: TGTGCCATCAGTGACGAGCGGTACAATGAGCAGTTCTTC.

The rearrangement links TRBV28 to TRBJ1-5; D is unresolved. V shed 2 bases and J shed 0 bases, with 5 bases lying between them. Germline-derived CDR1 and CDR2 are MDHEN and SYDVKM. The CDR3 is 14 amino acids. CDR3 nucleotide sequence: TGTGCCAGCAGTTTAGGTTTTAGCAATCAGCCCCAGCATTTT. Encoded protein: CASSLGFSNQPQHF.

This chain links TRBV24-1 with TRBJ1-1; 7 bases agree with TRBD1. The CDR3 covers 17 residues. V shed 1 base and J 6 bases; nucleotides not matched to a gene: 13. Germline CDR1 and CDR2: KGHDR and SFDVKD. The CDR3 is CATSDFNTGTATSEAFF. The CDR3 nucleotides read TGTGCCACCAGTGATTTTAATACCGGGACAGCGACCTCTGAAGCTTTCTTT.

J is TRBJ1-1 and V is TRBV10-3; D unresolved. Trimming took off 4 bases at V and 1 base at J, with 10 bases between the two ends. The CDR3 runs 14 residues. Germline V gene lookup returns CDR1 ENHRY and CDR2 SYGVKD. Here the CDR3 reads CAISVKGSNTEAFF. The DNA of the CDR3 is TGTGCCATCAGTGTCAAGGGATCGAACACTGAAGCTTTCTTT.

The chain couples TRBV5-4 to TRBJ2-5; no reliable D call. Germline V gene sequence: CDR1 SGHNT, CDR2 YYREEE (reference sequence). Trimming removed 0 bases at V and 4 bases at J, with 7 bases between. The CDR3 loop spans 13 amino acids. CDR3 in DNA: TGTGCCAGCAGCTTGGCTTCTGGAGAGACCCAGTACTTC. It yields the protein CASSLASGETQYF.

The gene calls are TRBV14 and TRBJ2-7, with unresolved D. CDR3 length: 12 amino acids. CDR1 is SGHDN, CDR2 FVKESK, per germline. V shed 1 base and J shed 5 bases, with 6 bases lying between them. The CDR3 region is CASSQAGHEQYF. CDR3 sequence (DNA): TGTGCCAGCAGCCAAGCAGGCCACGAGCAGTACTTC.

This sequence joins TRBV14 and TRBJ2-5; D gene uncertain. Trimming removed 1 base from V and 4 bases from J, with 7 bases in between. Germline-derived CDR1 and CDR2 are SGHDN and FVKESK. The CDR3 contains 13 residues. The DNA of the CDR3 is TGTGCCAGCAGCCAAGTACCACCAGAGACCCAGTACTTC. It specifies CASSQVPPETQYF.

The chain is built from TRBV28 and TRBJ2-1; 7 positions agree with TRBD2. The CDR3 runs 12 residues. CDR1 and CDR2 (germline): MDHEN, SYDVKM. V was pared by 8 bases and J by 8 bases, with 6 bases of the junction left unmatched. CDR3 sequence reads: CASAGLVYEQFF. CDR3 sequence (DNA): TGTGCCAGCGCCGGACTAGTCTATGAGCAGTTCTTC.

In DNA form, the CDR3 reads TGTGCCATCAGTGAGTTAGCGGGTAACACTGAAGCTTTCTTT. Encoded protein: CAISELAGNTEAFF. The gene calls are TRBV10-3 and TRBJ1-1; D is unresolved. The CDR3 sequence is 14 residues long. The V gene's germline CDR1 is ENHRY and CDR2 SYGVKD. V dropped 1 base and J dropped 2 bases, with 8 bases sitting between them.